Listed here are 13 T cell receptor beta chains from one sample, sequenced in a study of blood T cell repertoires in COVID-19. Sequencing was performed with immunoSEQ multiplex PCR; in TCRdb, only in-frame clones are kept and a portion is missing. Of some 400,000 clones listed, 70% to 85% were seen once; the top ten hold 1.1%. Sequencing was done on a sample of peripheral blood. These receptors originate from a human donor with acute or convalescent COVID-19. The donor label of this sample is uncertain.

The CDR3 DNA sequence: TGTGCCAGCAGTTCCACAGGGGGCTCCTACGAGCAGTACTTC. It specifies CASSSTGGSYEQYF. This chain joins TRBV6-6 and TRBJ2-7, with TRBD1 identical over 8 bases. Germline lookup yields CDR1 MNHNY and CDR2 SVGAGI (reference sequence). Trimming cost V 4 bases and J 0 bases; bases outside gene matches: 2. The CDR3 sequence is 14 residues long.

This rearrangement joins TRBV19 to TRBJ1-3; D unclear. Trimming removed 3 bases at V and 9 bases at J, with 12 bases between. Germline V lookup: CDR1 LNHDA, CDR2 SQIVND (reference sequence). The CDR3 is made up of 13 amino acids. CDR3 in DNA: TGTGCCAGTAGTATGCGAGGAACGGGCACCATATATTTT. As protein: CASSMRGTGTIYF.

The chain links TRBV10-1 to TRBJ2-3, with D maybe TRBD2 (5 bases). V dropped 6 bases and J dropped 5 bases, with 6 bases sitting between them. The CDR3 contains 11 residues. In germline, CDR1 is WNHNN, CDR2 SYGVQD (reference sequence). The CDR3 DNA sequence: TGCGCCAGCAGCCGGGGAGATACGCAGTATTTT. Protein sequence: CASSRGDTQYF.

The chain carries TRBV2 and TRBJ1-3; no firm D call. V lost 9 bases and J 4 bases, leaving 19 bases between the germline ends. Germline CDR1 reads SNHLY; CDR2 reads FYNNEI. The CDR3 length is 15 residues. The CDR3 DNA reads as TGTGCCAGAAACCTGGGAGGGCCGGGAGGAAACACCATATATTTT. Its protein product is CARNLGGPGGNTIYF.

This clone was recorded once. The chain links TRBV6-1 to TRBJ2-1; D is ambiguous. Trimming took off 0 bases at V and 9 bases at J, with 9 bases between the two ends. The length of the CDR3 is 13 residues. Germline V gene data show CDR1 as MNHNS and CDR2 as SASEGT. The CDR3 DNA reads as TGTGCCAGCAGTGAAGCCTCCGTTCGTGAGCAGTTCTTC. This translates into CASSEASVREQFF.

V and J are TRBV7-2 and TRBJ2-7; 10 bases are shared with TRBD1. The germline CDR1 and CDR2 sequences are SGHTA and FQGNSA. This CDR3 comprises 17 residues. Losses at the gene ends were 1 base for V and 2 bases for J; bases not matched to a gene: 8. The CDR3 bases are TGTGCCAGCAGCTTAGGACCCCCCGGACAGGGGGCCTACGAGCAGTACTTC. It codes for CASSLGPPGQGAYEQYF.

The rearrangement uses TRBV5-1 and TRBJ1-4; the match to TRBD1 covers 10 bases. The CDR3 runs to 16 residues. CDR1 and CDR2 from the germline V gene are SGHRS and YFSETQ. After removal of 4 bases from V and 7 bases from J, the junction contained 10 bases not matched to a gene. The CDR3, as DNA: TGCGCCAGCAGCCCCCTCCCGGGACAGGGGCGTGAAAAACTGTTTTTT. Translation: CASSPLPGQGREKLFF.

This clone was seen a handful of times. The chain has TRBV7-8 and TRBJ2-1; 8 nucleotides line up with TRBD2. The CDR3 length is 16 residues. The germline V gene encodes CDR1 SGHVS and CDR2 FQNEAQ. The J segment lost 2 bases and the V segment lost 5 bases, leaving 8 bases of the junction unmatched. The CDR3 reads CASSRREANAYNEQFF. CDR3 nucleotide sequence: TGTGCCAGCAGCCGGCGGGAGGCGAACGCCTACAATGAGCAGTTCTTC.

The chain uses TRBV15 and TRBJ1-1; no definite D call. In germline, CDR1 is LNHNV, CDR2 YYDKDF (reference sequence). V gave up 0 bases and J gave up 6 bases, with 14 bases separating them. There are 15 residues in the CDR3. CDR3 DNA sequence: TGTGCCACCAGCAGAGATAGGGAGCTTGACTCTGAAGCTTTCTTT. The encoded protein is CATSRDRELDSEAFF.

The V and J genes are TRBV11-3 and TRBJ1-1, with D perhaps TRBD1 (6 bases). The CDR3 is made up of 13 amino acids. Between the trimmed V and J ends, which lost 5 bases and 10 bases, there was a span of 17 bases. Germline V gene sequence: CDR1 SGHNT, CDR2 YENEEA. The CDR3 DNA reads TGTGCCAGCAGCCTGAGGGGGGGGCGAGGAGCTTTCTTT. It yields the protein CASSLRGGRGAFF.

This clone turned up a few times. This CDR3 is CASSGSNWETQYF. The CDR3 DNA reads as TGTGCGTCTAGCGGGAGTAATTGGGAGACCCAGTACTTC. This sequence joins TRBV7-2 and TRBJ2-5, with 10 nucleotides matching TRBD2. The CDR3 consists of 13 residues. Germline CDR1 SGHTA, CDR2 FQGNSA.

The chain couples TRBV2 to TRBJ1-3; TRBD1 is a possible D gene (5 bases). CDR1 is SNHLY, CDR2 FYNNEI, per germline. There are 15 residues in the CDR3. Between the trimmed V and J ends, which lost 7 bases and 3 bases, there was a span of 16 bases. CDR3 residues: CASNEEGLGGNTIYF. The CDR3 DNA follows: TGTGCCAGCAACGAGGAGGGGTTGGGTGGAAACACCATATATTTT.

This sequence joins TRBV11-2 and TRBJ1-2; D not certain. The CDR3 is 12 residues long. Between the trimmed V and J ends, which lost 0 bases and 8 bases, there was a span of 7 bases. The germline CDR1 and CDR2 sequences are SGHAT and FQNNGV. CDR3 in amino acids: CASSLEGTGYTF. DNA for the CDR3: TGTGCCAGCAGCTTAGAGGGCACCGGCTACACCTTC.